This T cell receptor beta chain was sequenced during a study of cytomegalovirus exposure and HLA in healthy donors. Study as a whole: HLA-typed donors contributed around 82 million unique TCRs, which were held in an early data release.

A note on this clone: No antigen is known for it.

Regarding the study as a whole: In a later analysis, specific HLA alleles were associated with some 16,000 TCR beta sequences at a 0.05 false discovery rate.

Primers included in the PCR were 60 Vbeta and 13 Jbeta primers. How the authors handled the data: An analysis performed later counted about 80 million unique TCR beta chains (roughly 11 million of them shared). Sequenced by immunoSEQ multiplex PCR; TCRdb stores in-frame clones only, minus some. Clone size and the V and J calls come from that table; the DNA yielded D and trimming. This repertoire shows over 150,000 clones, about 75% found once; its top ten account for around 4.7%. The junction had 13 bases not matched to a gene; V was cut back by 4 bases and J by 1 base. The CDR3 covers 18 residues. Germline V lookup: CDR1 MDHEN, CDR2 SYDVKM.

This TCR was recovered from a male donor in good health and CMV-seronegative. This chain uses TRBV28 with TRBJ2-7; 10 nucleotides match TRBD2. The specimen was PBMCs. DNA for the CDR3: TGTGCCAGCAGTTCGGGGGGCTTAGAAGCGGGAGGGTCCTACGAGCAGTACTTC. Its translation: CASSSGGLEAGGSYEQYF.